The 7 T cell receptor beta chains below come from one sample, sequenced in a study of blood T cell repertoires in COVID-19. Using immunoSEQ multiplex PCR, the repertoire was profiled, and TCRdb retains in-frame clones only, with some absent. The sample has about 200,000 clones, 75% to 90% seen once. Sequenced material: peripheral blood. The origin of the receptors is a man in his sixties with acute or convalescent COVID-19.

This clone was counted a few times. The CDR3 bases are TGTGCCAGCAGCTTCGGCAGAGTGGGCGCCGAGCAGTACTTC. Translation: CASSFGRVGAEQYF. The chain carries TRBV7-8 and TRBJ2-7; D is unresolved. The CDR3 covers 14 residues. Trimming took 3 bases from V and 6 from J, leaving 15 bases between them. Germline V gene sequence: CDR1 SGHVS, CDR2 FQNEAQ.

The genes are TRBV29-1 and TRBJ2-7; tentatively, D is TRBD1 (5 bases). From germline, CDR1 is SQVTM and CDR2 ANQGSEA. CDR3 length: 14 amino acids. V was pared by 4 bases and J by 1 base, with 14 bases between. The CDR3 here is CSVGLSGASYEQYF. CDR3 in DNA: TGCAGCGTTGGTCTATCTGGGGCTTCCTACGAGCAGTACTTC.

V gene TRBV6-5 combines with J gene TRBJ2-7; 10 bases map to TRBD1. CDR3 length: 15 residues. The V segment lost 8 bases and the J segment 1 base; nucleotides outside the gene matches: 8. CDR1 is MNHEY and CDR2 is SVGAGI in the germline V gene. DNA for the CDR3: TGTGCCAGCCAGGGAGACAGGGGGCCATCCTACGAGCAGTACTTC. Its protein is CASQGDRGPSYEQYF.

This clone was found once. This rearrangement joins TRBV24-1 to TRBJ2-2, with TRBD2 as a possible D gene (6 bases). Per germline, CDR1 KGHDR and CDR2 SFDVKD. Deletions cut 5 bases from V and 0 bases from J, with 9 bases between. This CDR3 spans 15 amino acids. CDR3 protein: CATSALAPNTGELFF. The CDR3 DNA sequence: TGTGCCACCAGTGCACTAGCCCCGAACACCGGGGAGCTGTTTTTT.

This chain joins TRBV27 and TRBJ2-6, with D unresolved. The germline V and J ends were trimmed by 4 bases and 5 bases, with 12 bases remaining between them. This CDR3 has 15 amino acids. From germline, CDR1 is MNHEY and CDR2 SMNVEV (reference sequence). CDR3 sequence: CASSYALARANVLTF. The CDR3 DNA is TGTGCCAGCAGTTACGCTCTGGCTCGGGCCAACGTCCTGACTTTC.

V gene TRBV6-5 combines with J gene TRBJ2-2; 8 positions match TRBD2. V trimming: 7 bases; J trimming: 6 bases; junction bases outside the gene matches: 10. Looked up from germline, CDR1 is MNHEY and CDR2 is SVGAGI. The CDR3 length is 15 residues. Here the CDR3 DNA reads TGTGCCAGCACCACCGGACTAGCTATGGCCGGGGAGCTGTTTTTT. It codes for CASTTGLAMAGELFF.

This clone was found once. The CDR3 reads CASSIKGATGTYSNQPQHF. DNA of the CDR3: TGTGCCAGTAGTATAAAGGGGGCGACAGGGACCTATAGCAATCAGCCCCAGCATTTT. The chain uses TRBV19 and TRBJ1-5, with 7 bases aligning to TRBD1. The CDR3 length is 19 residues. With V trimmed by 2 bases and J by 0 bases, 13 bases remained unmatched. Germline values: CDR1 LNHDA, CDR2 SQIVND (reference sequence).